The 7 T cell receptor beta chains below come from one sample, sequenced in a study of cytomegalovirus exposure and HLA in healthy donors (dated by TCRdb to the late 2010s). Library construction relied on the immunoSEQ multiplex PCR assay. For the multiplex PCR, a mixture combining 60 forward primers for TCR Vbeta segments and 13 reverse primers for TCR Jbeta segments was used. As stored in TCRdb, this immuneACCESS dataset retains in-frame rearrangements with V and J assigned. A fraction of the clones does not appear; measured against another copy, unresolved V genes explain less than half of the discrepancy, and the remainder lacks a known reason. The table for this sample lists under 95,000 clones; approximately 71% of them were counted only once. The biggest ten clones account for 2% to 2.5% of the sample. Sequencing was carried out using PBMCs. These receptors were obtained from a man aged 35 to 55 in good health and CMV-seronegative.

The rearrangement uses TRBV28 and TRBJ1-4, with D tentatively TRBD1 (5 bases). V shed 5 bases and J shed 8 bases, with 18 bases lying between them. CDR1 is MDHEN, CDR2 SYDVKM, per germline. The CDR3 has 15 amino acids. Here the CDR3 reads CASSPTGLRSEKLFF. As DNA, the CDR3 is TGTGCCAGCAGTCCTACAGGCCTCCGCAGCGAAAAACTGTTTTTT.

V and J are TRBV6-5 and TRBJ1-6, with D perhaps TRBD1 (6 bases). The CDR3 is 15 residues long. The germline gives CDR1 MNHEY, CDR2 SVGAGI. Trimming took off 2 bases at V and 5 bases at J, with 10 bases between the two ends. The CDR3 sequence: CASSYARGDNSPLHF. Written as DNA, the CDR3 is TGTGCCAGCAGTTACGCCAGGGGCGATAATTCACCCCTCCACTTT.

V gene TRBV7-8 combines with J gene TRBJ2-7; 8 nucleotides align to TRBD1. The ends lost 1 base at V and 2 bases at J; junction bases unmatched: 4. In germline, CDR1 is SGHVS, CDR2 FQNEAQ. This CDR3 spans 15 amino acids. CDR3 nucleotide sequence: TGTGCCAGCAGCTTAGACAGGGGGTTCACCTACGAGCAGTACTTC. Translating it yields CASSLDRGFTYEQYF.

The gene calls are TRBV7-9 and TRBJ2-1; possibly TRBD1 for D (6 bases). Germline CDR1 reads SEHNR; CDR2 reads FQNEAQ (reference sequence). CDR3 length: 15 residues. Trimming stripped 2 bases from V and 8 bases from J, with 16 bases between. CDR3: CASSLLQGTADEQFF. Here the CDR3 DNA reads TGTGCCAGCAGCTTACTACAGGGAACCGCGGATGAGCAGTTCTTC.

Written as DNA, the CDR3 is TGTGCCAGCAGTTTACACAGGGGCTCGAACACTGAAGCTTTCTTT. Residues: CASSLHRGSNTEAFF. The rearrangement uses TRBV28 and TRBJ1-1, with 7 bases identical to TRBD1. This CDR3 comprises 15 residues. Germline V gene sequence: CDR1 MDHEN, CDR2 SYDVKM. V shed 2 bases and J 1 base; nucleotides not matched to a gene: 4.

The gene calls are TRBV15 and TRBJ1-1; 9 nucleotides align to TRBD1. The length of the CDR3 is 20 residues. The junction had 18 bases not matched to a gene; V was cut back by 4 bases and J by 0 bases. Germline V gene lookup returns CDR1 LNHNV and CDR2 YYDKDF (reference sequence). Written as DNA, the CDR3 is TGTGCCACCAGCACAGATAATGGAGTACTGGACAGGGGCATGAACACTGAAGCTTTCTTT. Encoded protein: CATSTDNGVLDRGMNTEAFF.

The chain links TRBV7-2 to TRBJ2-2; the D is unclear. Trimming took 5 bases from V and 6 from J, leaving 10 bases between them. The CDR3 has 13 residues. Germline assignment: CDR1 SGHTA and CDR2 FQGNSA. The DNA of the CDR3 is TGTGCCAGCAGCCACATAACCGCCGGGGAGCTGTTTTTT. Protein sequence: CASSHITAGELFF.